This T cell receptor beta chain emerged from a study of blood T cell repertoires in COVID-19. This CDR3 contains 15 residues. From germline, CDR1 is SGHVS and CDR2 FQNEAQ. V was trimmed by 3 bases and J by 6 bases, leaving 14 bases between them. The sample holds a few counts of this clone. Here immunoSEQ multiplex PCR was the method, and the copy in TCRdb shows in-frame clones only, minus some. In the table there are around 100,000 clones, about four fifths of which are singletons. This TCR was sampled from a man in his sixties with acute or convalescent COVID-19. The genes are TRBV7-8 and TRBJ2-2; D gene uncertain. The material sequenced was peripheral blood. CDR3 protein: CASSFRRGGPGELFF. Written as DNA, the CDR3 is TGTGCCAGCAGCTTTCGACGCGGTGGCCCCGGGGAGCTGTTTTTT.